These T cell receptor beta chains were read from a single sample in a study of sequential checkpoint blockade in melanoma. Sequencing was performed with immunoSEQ multiplex PCR; in TCRdb, only in-frame clones are kept and a portion is missing. Of just over 9,000 clones listed, around 66% were seen once; the top ten hold approximately 25%. The starting material was CD8+ T cells sorted from blood (inferred from file names), obtained from a patient given nivolumab and ipilimumab in sequence. Receptors were obtained from a human donor with melanoma. CDR3s include the opening cysteine and the closing phenylalanine or tryptophan. The order of the fields is D gene, V gene, clone size, J gene, CDR3 protein, CDR3 DNA. A D gene is named only where the DNA matches it firmly. The size field is filled for only some rows; it gives once, few, many or a size class.

d_gene: .
v_gene: TRBV29-1
abundance: few
j_gene: TRBJ2-1
CDR3aa: CSAGLPGWGDEQFF
CDR3nt: TGCAGCGCCGGACTACCGGGATGGGGCGATGAGCAGTTCTTC

d_gene: TRBD1
v_gene: TRBV19
abundance: .
j_gene: TRBJ1-2
CDR3aa: CASSTRPGGYGYTF
CDR3nt: TGTGCCAGTAGTACCCGCCCAGGGGGCTATGGCTACACCTTC

d_gene: TRBD1
v_gene: TRBV7-9
abundance: .
j_gene: TRBJ2-1
CDR3aa: CASSSPSTGWDEQFF
CDR3nt: TGTGCCAGCAGCTCCCCTTCGACAGGGTGGGATGAGCAGTTCTTC

d_gene: TRBD2
v_gene: TRBV6-1
abundance: .
j_gene: TRBJ2-3
CDR3aa: CASSVRAGGPHTQYF
CDR3nt: TGTGCCAGCAGTGTACGAGCGGGGGGGCCGCATACGCAGTATTTT

d_gene: .
v_gene: TRBV29-1
abundance: .
j_gene: TRBJ2-5
CDR3aa: CSVEPRLQETQYF
CDR3nt: TGCAGCGTTGAACCCAGATTACAAGAGACCCAGTACTTC

d_gene: TRBD2
v_gene: TRBV7-9
abundance: .
j_gene: TRBJ2-1
CDR3aa: CASSGEGQAYNEQFF
CDR3nt: TGTGCCAGCAGCGGGGAGGGGCAGGCCTACAATGAGCAGTTCTTC

d_gene: .
v_gene: TRBV7-3
abundance: .
j_gene: TRBJ1-2
CDR3aa: CASSPRSYGYTF
CDR3nt: TGTGCCAGCAGCCCGCGCTCCTATGGCTACACCTTC

d_gene: TRBD1
v_gene: TRBV7-9
abundance: .
j_gene: TRBJ2-7
CDR3aa: CASGPTDRGISEQYF
CDR3nt: TGTGCCAGCGGTCCCACGGACAGGGGGATTTCCGAGCAGTACTTC

d_gene: TRBD2
v_gene: TRBV4-3
abundance: .
j_gene: TRBJ2-1
CDR3aa: CASSPTSGRDSSYNEQFF
CDR3nt: TGCGCCAGCAGCCCGACTAGCGGGAGGGACAGCTCCTACAATGAGCAGTTCTTC

d_gene: .
v_gene: TRBV28
abundance: .
j_gene: TRBJ2-1
CDR3aa: CASSFLEDEQFF
CDR3nt: TGTGCCAGCAGTTTTTTGGAGGATGAGCAGTTCTTC

d_gene: .
v_gene: TRBV4-2
abundance: .
j_gene: TRBJ1-5
CDR3aa: CASSQESQGSSNQPQHF
CDR3nt: TGTGCCAGCAGCCAAGAATCTCAAGGGAGTAGCAATCAGCCCCAGCATTTT

d_gene: TRBD2
v_gene: TRBV6-1
abundance: .
j_gene: TRBJ2-5
CDR3aa: CASSESSGGQETQYF
CDR3nt: TGTGCCAGCAGTGAAAGTAGCGGGGGGCAAGAGACCCAGTACTTC

d_gene: TRBD1
v_gene: TRBV27
abundance: once
j_gene: TRBJ2-7
CDR3aa: CASSLSTGGIYEQYF
CDR3nt: TGTGCCAGCAGTTTATCCACAGGGGGGATCTACGAGCAGTACTTC

d_gene: TRBD2
v_gene: TRBV7-2
abundance: .
j_gene: TRBJ2-7
CDR3aa: CASSWRGLAGESEQYF
CDR3nt: TGTGCCAGCAGCTGGCGGGGTCTAGCGGGAGAAAGCGAGCAGTACTTC

d_gene: TRBD2
v_gene: TRBV19
abundance: few
j_gene: TRBJ2-1
CDR3aa: CASSITSGDNEQFF
CDR3nt: TGTGCCAGTAGTATAACTAGCGGGGACAATGAGCAGTTCTTC

d_gene: .
v_gene: TRBV4-1
abundance: .
j_gene: TRBJ2-5
CDR3aa: CASSQDEDQETQYF
CDR3nt: TGCGCCAGCAGCCAAGATGAGGACCAAGAGACCCAGTACTTC

d_gene: .
v_gene: TRBV7-2
abundance: .
j_gene: TRBJ1-3
CDR3aa: CASSFEPYASGNTIYF
CDR3nt: TGTGCCAGCAGCTTCGAACCCTACGCTTCTGGAAACACCATATATTTT

d_gene: TRBD2
v_gene: TRBV4-3
abundance: once
j_gene: TRBJ2-3
CDR3aa: CASSQDVGRAPDTQYF
CDR3nt: TGCGCCAGCAGCCAAGATGTAGGGAGGGCCCCAGATACGCAGTATTTT

d_gene: TRBD1
v_gene: TRBV2
abundance: .
j_gene: TRBJ2-5
CDR3aa: CASRTGTGTLVHQETQYF
CDR3nt: TGTGCCAGCAGAACCGGGACAGGGACCCTAGTACACCAAGAGACCCAGTACTTC

d_gene: .
v_gene: TRBV25-1
abundance: .
j_gene: TRBJ1-5
CDR3aa: CASGSGANQPQHF
CDR3nt: TGTGCCAGCGGATCAGGGGCCAATCAGCCCCAGCATTTT

d_gene: .
v_gene: TRBV9
abundance: .
j_gene: TRBJ2-3
CDR3aa: CASSVEAQVDTQYF
CDR3nt: TGTGCCAGCAGCGTAGAGGCGCAGGTGGATACGCAGTATTTT

d_gene: TRBD1
v_gene: TRBV2
abundance: .
j_gene: TRBJ1-4
CDR3aa: CASSDRGPEKLFF
CDR3nt: TGTGCCAGCAGCGACAGGGGGCCTGAAAAACTGTTTTTT

d_gene: .
v_gene: TRBV18
abundance: .
j_gene: TRBJ2-2
CDR3aa: CASSPSGMNTGELFF
CDR3nt: TGTGCCAGCTCACCTAGCGGTATGAACACCGGGGAGCTGTTTTTT

d_gene: .
v_gene: TRBV4-3
abundance: .
j_gene: TRBJ2-7
CDR3aa: CASSQGARGGIYEQYF
CDR3nt: TGCGCCAGCAGCCAAGGGGCCCGCGGAGGGATCTACGAGCAGTACTTC

d_gene: .
v_gene: TRBV7-9
abundance: once
j_gene: TRBJ2-1
CDR3aa: CASSRRRGPPEDEQFF
CDR3nt: TGTGCCAGCAGCCGGAGGCGGGGGCCGCCTGAGGATGAGCAGTTCTTC

d_gene: .
v_gene: TRBV4-1
abundance: .
j_gene: TRBJ2-7
CDR3aa: CASSLLHSGTPSSYEQYF
CDR3nt: TGCGCCAGCAGCCTTTTGCATTCCGGGACACCCTCCTCCTACGAGCAGTACTTC

d_gene: TRBD2
v_gene: TRBV6-5
abundance: .
j_gene: TRBJ2-3
CDR3aa: CASSYGAGVTDTQYF
CDR3nt: TGTGCCAGCAGTTACGGCGCGGGAGTCACAGATACGCAGTATTTT

d_gene: TRBD2
v_gene: TRBV7-2
abundance: .
j_gene: TRBJ2-7
CDR3aa: CASSLGGPYEQYF
CDR3nt: TGTGCCAGCAGCTTGGGAGGGCCCTACGAGCAGTACTTC

d_gene: TRBD1
v_gene: TRBV5-8
abundance: .
j_gene: TRBJ1-5
CDR3aa: CASRLQGADNQPQHF
CDR3nt: TGTGCCAGCAGGTTACAGGGGGCAGATAATCAGCCCCAGCATTTT

d_gene: .
v_gene: TRBV7-8
abundance: few
j_gene: TRBJ1-5
CDR3aa: CASSSLGRVSFIDNQPQHF
CDR3nt: TGTGCCAGCAGCTCCCTCGGGAGGGTTAGTTTCATCGACAATCAGCCCCAGCATTTT

d_gene: TRBD2
v_gene: TRBV5-5
abundance: few
j_gene: TRBJ2-7
CDR3aa: CASSLGLAGFSSYEQYF
CDR3nt: TGTGCCAGCAGCTTGGGACTAGCGGGATTCAGCTCCTACGAGCAGTACTTC

d_gene: TRBD1
v_gene: TRBV27
abundance: .
j_gene: TRBJ2-5
CDR3aa: CASSPVDRGETQYF
CDR3nt: TGTGCCAGCTCCCCCGTTGACAGGGGAGAGACCCAGTACTTC

d_gene: TRBD1
v_gene: TRBV5-1
abundance: .
j_gene: TRBJ2-5
CDR3aa: CASSSIDRGRKETQYF
CDR3nt: TGCGCCAGCAGTTCTATCGACAGGGGTCGAAAAGAGACCCAGTACTTC

d_gene: .
v_gene: TRBV15
abundance: few
j_gene: TRBJ1-6
CDR3aa: CATSINVQETPLHF
CDR3nt: TGTGCCACCAGCATAAATGTACAGGAGACACCCCTCCACTTT

d_gene: .
v_gene: TRBV2
abundance: .
j_gene: TRBJ2-2
CDR3aa: CASSDQGSGTGELFF
CDR3nt: TGTGCCAGCAGTGACCAGGGGTCGGGAACCGGGGAGCTGTTTTTT

d_gene: TRBD1
v_gene: TRBV6-1
abundance: once
j_gene: TRBJ2-1
CDR3aa: CASSGRDRLSYNEQFF
CDR3nt: TGTGCCAGCAGTGGCCGGGACAGGCTATCCTACAATGAGCAGTTCTTC

d_gene: .
v_gene: TRBV20-1
abundance: .
j_gene: TRBJ2-7
CDR3aa: CSGTAAYEQYF
CDR3nt: TGCAGTGGCACAGCTGCCTACGAGCAGTACTTC

d_gene: TRBD1
v_gene: TRBV4-1
abundance: few
j_gene: TRBJ2-7
CDR3aa: CASSQGQGFSYEQYF
CDR3nt: TGCGCCAGCAGCCAGGGACAGGGATTCTCCTACGAGCAGTACTTC

d_gene: TRBD1
v_gene: TRBV19
abundance: .
j_gene: TRBJ1-2
CDR3aa: CASGGGQGRVGGYTF
CDR3nt: TGTGCCAGTGGAGGGGGACAGGGAAGAGTCGGTGGCTACACCTTC

d_gene: TRBD2
v_gene: TRBV30
abundance: once
j_gene: TRBJ2-1
CDR3aa: CAYLAGGNNEQFF
CDR3nt: TGTGCCTACCTAGCGGGAGGCAACAATGAGCAGTTCTTC

d_gene: .
v_gene: TRBV6-6
abundance: .
j_gene: TRBJ2-7
CDR3aa: CASNPGDYEQYF
CDR3nt: TGTGCCAGCAATCCAGGGGACTACGAGCAGTACTTC

d_gene: .
v_gene: TRBV27
abundance: .
j_gene: TRBJ1-6
CDR3aa: CASSPINSPLHF
CDR3nt: TGTGCCAGCAGTCCAATTAATTCACCCCTCCACTTT

d_gene: .
v_gene: TRBV4-1
abundance: .
j_gene: TRBJ1-5
CDR3aa: CASSWTASNQPQHF
CDR3nt: TGCGCCAGCAGCTGGACAGCTAGCAATCAGCCCCAGCATTTT